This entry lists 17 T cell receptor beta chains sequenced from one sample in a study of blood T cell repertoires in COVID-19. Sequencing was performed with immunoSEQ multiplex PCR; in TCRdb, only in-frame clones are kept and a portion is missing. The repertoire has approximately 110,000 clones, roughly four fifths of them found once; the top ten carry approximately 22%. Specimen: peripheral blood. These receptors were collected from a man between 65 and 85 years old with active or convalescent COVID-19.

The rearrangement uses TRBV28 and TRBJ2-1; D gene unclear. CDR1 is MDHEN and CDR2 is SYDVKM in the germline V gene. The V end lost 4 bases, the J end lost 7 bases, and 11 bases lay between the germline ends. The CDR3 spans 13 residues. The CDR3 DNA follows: TGTGCCAGCAGTTCCCCCGGTAAGAATGAGCAGTTCTTC. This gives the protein CASSSPGKNEQFF.

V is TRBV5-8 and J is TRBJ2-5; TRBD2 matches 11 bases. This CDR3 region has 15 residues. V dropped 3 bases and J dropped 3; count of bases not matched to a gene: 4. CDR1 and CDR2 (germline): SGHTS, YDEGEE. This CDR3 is CASSYGTSGKETQYF. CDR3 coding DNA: TGTGCCAGCAGCTACGGGACTAGCGGCAAAGAGACCCAGTACTTC.

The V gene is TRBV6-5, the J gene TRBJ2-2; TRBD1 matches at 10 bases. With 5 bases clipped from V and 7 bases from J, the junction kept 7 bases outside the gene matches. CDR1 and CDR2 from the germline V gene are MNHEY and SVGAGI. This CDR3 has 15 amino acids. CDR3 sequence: CASSRQGALSGELFF. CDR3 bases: TGTGCCAGCAGTAGACAGGGGGCGCTCAGCGGGGAGCTGTTTTTT.

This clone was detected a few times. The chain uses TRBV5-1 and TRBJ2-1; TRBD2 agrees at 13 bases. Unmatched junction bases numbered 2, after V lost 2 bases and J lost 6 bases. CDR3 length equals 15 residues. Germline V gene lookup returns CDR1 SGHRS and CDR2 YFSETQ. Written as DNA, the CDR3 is TGCGCCAGCAGCTTAGGGACTAGCGGGATCAATGAGCAGTTCTTC. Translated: CASSLGTSGINEQFF.

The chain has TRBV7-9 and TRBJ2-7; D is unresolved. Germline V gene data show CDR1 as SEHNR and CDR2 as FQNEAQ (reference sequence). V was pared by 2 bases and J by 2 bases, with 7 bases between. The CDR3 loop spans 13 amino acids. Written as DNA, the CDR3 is TGTGCCAGCAGCTTAACAACCGCCTACGAGCAGTACTTC. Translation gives CASSLTTAYEQYF. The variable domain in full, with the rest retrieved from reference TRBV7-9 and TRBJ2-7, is DTGVSQNPRHKITKRGQNVTFRCDPISEHNRLYWYRQTLGQGPEFLTYFQNEAQLEKSRLLSDRFSAERPKGSFSTLEIQRTEQGDSAMYLCASSLTTAYEQYFGPGTRLTVT.

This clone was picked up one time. The CDR3 nucleotides read TGTGCCAGCAGCTTCAGTTCAGGGAACGGCTACACCTTC. Residues: CASSFSSGNGYTF. V gene TRBV5-6 combines with J gene TRBJ1-2, with D possibly TRBD1 on 5 matching bases. In germline, CDR1 is SGHDT, CDR2 YYEEEE. The CDR3 totals 13 residues. Trimming cost V 2 bases and J 8 bases, with 13 bases left between them.

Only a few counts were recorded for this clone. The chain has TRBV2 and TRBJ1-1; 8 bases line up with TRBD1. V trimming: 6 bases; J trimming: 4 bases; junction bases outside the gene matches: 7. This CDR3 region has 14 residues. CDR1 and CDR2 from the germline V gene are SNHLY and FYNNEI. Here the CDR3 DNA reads TGTGCCAGCAGAGCAGGGACAGGTCGCACTGAAGCTTTCTTT. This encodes CASRAGTGRTEAFF.

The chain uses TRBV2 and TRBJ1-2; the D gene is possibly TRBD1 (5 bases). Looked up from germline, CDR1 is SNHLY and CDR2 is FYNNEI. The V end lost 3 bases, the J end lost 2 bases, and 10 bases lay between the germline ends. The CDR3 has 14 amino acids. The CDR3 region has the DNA TGTGCCAGCAGTGAGGTCCAGGGCAACTATGGCTACACCTTC. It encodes CASSEVQGNYGYTF.

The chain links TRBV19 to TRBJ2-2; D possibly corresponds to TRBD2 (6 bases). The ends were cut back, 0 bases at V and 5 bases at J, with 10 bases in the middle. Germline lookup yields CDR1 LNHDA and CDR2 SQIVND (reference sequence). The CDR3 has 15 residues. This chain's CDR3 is CASSIDRRGTGELFF. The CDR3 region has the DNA TGTGCCAGTAGTATAGATCGGCGGGGAACCGGGGAGCTGTTTTTT.

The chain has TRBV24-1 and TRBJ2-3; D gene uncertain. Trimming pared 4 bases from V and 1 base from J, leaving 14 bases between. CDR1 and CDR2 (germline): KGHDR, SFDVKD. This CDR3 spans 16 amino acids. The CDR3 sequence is CATSEPLKPRTDTQYF. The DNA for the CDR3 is TGTGCCACCAGTGAACCACTTAAACCCCGCACAGATACGCAGTATTTT.

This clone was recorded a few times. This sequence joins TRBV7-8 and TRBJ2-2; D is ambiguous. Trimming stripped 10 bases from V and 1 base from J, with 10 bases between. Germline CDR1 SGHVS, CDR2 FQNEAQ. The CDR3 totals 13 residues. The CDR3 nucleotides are TGTGCCACCCGAGCAGGGAACACCGGGGAGCTGTTTTTT. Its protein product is CATRAGNTGELFF.

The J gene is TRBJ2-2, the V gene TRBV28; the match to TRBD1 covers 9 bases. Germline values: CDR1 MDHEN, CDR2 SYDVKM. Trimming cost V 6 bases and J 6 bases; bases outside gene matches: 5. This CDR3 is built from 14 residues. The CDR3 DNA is TGTGCCAGCAGGACAGGGGGTGAGGCCGGGGAGCTGTTTTTT. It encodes CASRTGGEAGELFF.

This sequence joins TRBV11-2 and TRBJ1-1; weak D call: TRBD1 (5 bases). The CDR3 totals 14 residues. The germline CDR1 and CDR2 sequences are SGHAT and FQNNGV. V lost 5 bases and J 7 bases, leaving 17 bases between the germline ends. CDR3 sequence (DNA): TGTGCCAGCAGCCCGACGGACACCAGATTTGAAGCTTTCTTT. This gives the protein CASSPTDTRFEAFF.

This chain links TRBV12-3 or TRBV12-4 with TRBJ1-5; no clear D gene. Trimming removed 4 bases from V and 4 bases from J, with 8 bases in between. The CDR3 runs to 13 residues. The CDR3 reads CASSSQWNQPQHF. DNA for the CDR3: TGTGCCAGCAGTTCTCAGTGGAATCAGCCCCAGCATTTT.

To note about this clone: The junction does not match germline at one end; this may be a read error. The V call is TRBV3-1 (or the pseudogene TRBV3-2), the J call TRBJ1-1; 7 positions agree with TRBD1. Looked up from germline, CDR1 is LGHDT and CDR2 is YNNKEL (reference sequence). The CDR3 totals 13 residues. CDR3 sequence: CASSQNPAGTADF. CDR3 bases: TGTGCCAGCAGCCAAAACCCGGCTGGGACAGCTGACTTT.

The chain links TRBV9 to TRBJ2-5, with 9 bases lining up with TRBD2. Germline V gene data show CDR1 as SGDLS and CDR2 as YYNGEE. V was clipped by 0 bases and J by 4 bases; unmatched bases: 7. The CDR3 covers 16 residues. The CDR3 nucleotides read TGTGCCAGCAGCGTAGTGGCCGCGGGGGGGCTAGAGACCCAGTACTTC. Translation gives CASSVVAAGGLETQYF.

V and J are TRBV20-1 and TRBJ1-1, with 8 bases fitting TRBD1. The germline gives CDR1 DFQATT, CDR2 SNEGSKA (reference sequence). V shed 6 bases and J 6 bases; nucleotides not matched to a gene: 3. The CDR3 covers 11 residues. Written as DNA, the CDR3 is TGCAGTGCGAAGACAGGGGCTGAAGCTTTCTTT. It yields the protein CSAKTGAEAFF.